Given below is one T cell receptor (beta chain) in context. Its target is unknown. A junction end diverges from the germline sequence, so it may reflect a read error. The sample originates from a study of T-cell reconstitution after alpha-beta-depleted transplantation in children. Unique molecular identifiers tagged the TCRbeta library. Each CDR3 protein gets one entry after TCRdb re-called the PCR reads with MiXCR. Of about 58,000 distinct CDR3 sequences detected, roughly 45% appear once; the ten largest clones hold 98%. Study-wide results and limits: By about two months after transplant, alpha-beta T cells reportedly arose from several hundred graft clones that had expanded.

Looked up from germline, CDR1 is SQVTM and CDR2 is ANQGSEA. This CDR3 spans 15 amino acids. The rearrangement joins TRBV29-1 to TRBJ1-4; 10 bases agree with TRBD1. The input for sequencing was PBMCs, mostly from graft donor cells, taken 360 days after TCRalphabeta/CD19-depleted stem cell transplant. The TCR originated in a male patient between 10 and 17 years old who had a stem cell transplant for acute lymphoblastic leukemia, so the T cells may come from the graft donor. The CDR3 spells CSVEGRTGGNEKLFF. In DNA, the CDR3 is TGCAGCGTCGAAGGTCGGACAGGGGGAAATGAAAAACTGTTTTTT.